Listed below are T cell receptor beta chains from one sample, sequenced in a study of early T cells in non-severe SARS-CoV-2 infection. TCRdb independently ran MiXCR on the 5' RACE reads; one entry per CDR3 protein. Of 50,000 or so distinct CDR3 sequences listed, 5.5% to 6.5% are singletons. Input material: whole blood. These receptors originate from an adult who was a healthcare worker with PCR-confirmed SARS-CoV-2 infection or an uninfected control (not recorded which). The CDR3 runs from the conserved cysteine through the conserved F or W. D genes are given only for firm matches. The size of a clone is reported for some rows only, either as once, few or many, or as a class for expanded clones.

J: TRBJ2-7
V: TRBV10-3
D: .
size: many
DNA: TGTGCCATCAGTGGCGGGGCCCAGGGCTACGAGCAGTACTTC
CDR3: CAISGGAQGYEQYF

J: TRBJ2-7
V: TRBV16
D: .
size: few
DNA: TGTGCCAGCAGCCAATCGGTCGGGCGCGAGCAGTACTTC
CDR3: CASSQSVGREQYF

J: TRBJ2-7
V: TRBV29-1
D: .
size: many
DNA: TGCAGCGTCCCCGGACCGGCCTACGAGCAGTACTTC
CDR3: CSVPGPAYEQYF

J: TRBJ2-7
V: TRBV5-1
D: .
size: many
DNA: TGCGCCAGCAGCTTGGATGTGACCTCAGGGGTATACGAGCAGTACTTC
CDR3: CASSLDVTSGVYEQYF

J: TRBJ2-4
V: TRBV7-2
D: TRBD2
size: many
DNA: TGTGCCAGCAGCTTAGAAGTCCGGGACTACACTTTTACCAAAAACATTCAGTACTTC
CDR3: CASSLEVRDYTFTKNIQYF

J: TRBJ2-7
V: TRBV20-1
D: TRBD1
size: large
DNA: TGCAGTGCTAGATCCCCCCCGACAGGGCCCTATTACGAGCAGTACTTC
CDR3: CSARSPPTGPYYEQYF

J: TRBJ1-6
V: TRBV7-2
D: TRBD1
size: few
DNA: TGTGCCAGCAGCTTCGGACAGGACCTACCCCTCCACTTT
CDR3: CASSFGQDLPLHF

J: TRBJ1-6
V: TRBV5-6
D: TRBD1
size: few
DNA: TGTGCCAGCAGCTTTCAACAGGGGGCTGGGAATTCACCCCTCCACTTT
CDR3: CASSFQQGAGNSPLHF

J: TRBJ1-1
V: TRBV10-2
D: .
size: many
DNA: TGCGCCAGCAGTGAGTCGACAGGCCCAATGGCTTTCTTT
CDR3: CASSESTGPMAFF

J: TRBJ2-7
V: TRBV6-6
D: .
size: .
DNA: TGTGCCAGCAGAGGCCGGGACGTCTCCTACGAGCAGTACTTC
CDR3: CASRGRDVSYEQYF

J: TRBJ2-1
V: TRBV7-2
D: TRBD2
size: medium-sized
DNA: TGTGCCAGCAGCTTTAGAATAGCGGGTGACAATGAGCAGTTCTTC
CDR3: CASSFRIAGDNEQFF

J: TRBJ1-2
V: TRBV7-2
D: .
size: .
DNA: TGTGCCAGCAGCTTAGACGGACCCTATGGCTACACCTTC
CDR3: CASSLDGPYGYTF

J: TRBJ1-1
V: TRBV29-1
D: .
size: few
DNA: TGCAGCGTTGAAGATCGGCGACAGAACACTGAAGCTTTCTTT
CDR3: CSVEDRRQNTEAFF

J: TRBJ2-7
V: TRBV29-1
D: TRBD2
size: .
DNA: TGCAGCGTTGATTCAGCGGGAGCCTACCACGAGCAGTACTTC
CDR3: CSVDSAGAYHEQYF

J: TRBJ2-3
V: TRBV10-3
D: TRBD1
size: many
DNA: TGTGCCATCAGTGAGTTAGGGGGCTGGACAGATACGCAGTATTTT
CDR3: CAISELGGWTDTQYF

J: TRBJ1-5
V: TRBV5-5
D: .
size: many
DNA: TGTGCCAGCAGCCGCGGGACGGATAGCAATCAGCCCCAGCATTTT
CDR3: CASSRGTDSNQPQHF

J: TRBJ2-2
V: TRBV5-1
D: .
size: few
DNA: TGCGCCAGCAGCTTCCCGACAGAACACAACACCGGGGAGCTGTTTTTT
CDR3: CASSFPTEHNTGELFF

J: TRBJ2-2
V: TRBV6-4
D: .
size: many
DNA: TGTGCCAGCAGTGGTGCAGGGAGCACCGGGGAGCTGTTTTTT
CDR3: CASSGAGSTGELFF

J: TRBJ2-2
V: TRBV24-1
D: .
size: few
DNA: TGTGCCACCAGTGATTTTTCCGGGGAGCTGTTTTTT
CDR3: CATSDFSGELFF

J: TRBJ1-6
V: TRBV18
D: .
size: .
DNA: TGTGCCAGCTCAGGAGACAAAAATTCACCCCTCCACTTT
CDR3: CASSGDKNSPLHF

J: TRBJ1-2
V: TRBV2
D: TRBD1
size: .
DNA: TGTGCCAGAAGTGGGGGACAGCCAGATAACTATGGCTACACCTTC
CDR3: CARSGGQPDNYGYTF

J: TRBJ1-4
V: TRBV20-1
D: .
size: many
DNA: TGCAGTGCTAGACGAAATGAAAAACTGTTTTTT
CDR3: CSARRNEKLFF

J: TRBJ1-2
V: TRBV5-1
D: TRBD1
size: .
DNA: TGCGCCAGCAGCCCCACACTACCCCGGGACAGGGGGCACGGCTACACCTTC
CDR3: CASSPTLPRDRGHGYTF

J: TRBJ2-7
V: TRBV4-2
D: .
size: many
DNA: TGTGCCAGCAGCCAACAGCTTAGCTCCTACGAGCAGTACTTC
CDR3: CASSQQLSSYEQYF

J: TRBJ2-3
V: TRBV7-8
D: TRBD2
size: many
DNA: TGTGCCAGCAGCCAGAGCAGGCTAGCGGGGCCCACAGATACGCAGTATTTT
CDR3: CASSQSRLAGPTDTQYF

J: TRBJ1-5
V: TRBV6-6
D: .
size: .
DNA: TGTGCCAGCAGTCGAGGGGCGAATACAGGGAATCAGCCCCAGCATTTT
CDR3: CASSRGANTGNQPQHF

J: TRBJ2-3
V: TRBV6-1
D: .
size: .
DNA: TGTGCCAGCAGTCCGACTGGGCGGATCGGAGATACGCAGTATTTT
CDR3: CASSPTGRIGDTQYF

J: TRBJ2-2
V: TRBV6-1
D: TRBD1
size: many
DNA: TGTGCCAGCAGTTCGGGACAGGCTACCGGGGAGCTGTTTTTT
CDR3: CASSSGQATGELFF

J: TRBJ2-3
V: TRBV20-1
D: .
size: many
DNA: TGCAGTGCTAGACTAGTCCCAGATACGCAGTATTTT
CDR3: CSARLVPDTQYF

J: TRBJ2-5
V: TRBV11-2
D: TRBD2
size: few
DNA: TGTGCCTCCGCGCGGGGGGGCTGGGAGACCCAGTACTTC
CDR3: CASARGGWETQYF

J: TRBJ2-7
V: TRBV30
D: .
size: many
DNA: TGTGCCTGGAGTCCGGACAGACTCTCCTACGAGCAGTACTTC
CDR3: CAWSPDRLSYEQYF

J: TRBJ2-7
V: TRBV7-2
D: .
size: few
DNA: TGTGCCAGCAGCTTCTATGCGGGGGCTCTACGGGAGCAGTACTTC
CDR3: CASSFYAGALREQYF

J: TRBJ2-1
V: TRBV5-1
D: .
size: many
DNA: TGCGCCAGCAGCCTTGGTGCGGGAACATCCTACAATGAGCAGTTCTTC
CDR3: CASSLGAGTSYNEQFF

J: TRBJ1-3
V: TRBV11-2
D: .
size: few
DNA: TGTGCCAGCAGCTTAGCACAGTCCGCTGGAAACACCATATATTTT
CDR3: CASSLAQSAGNTIYF

J: TRBJ2-7
V: TRBV9
D: .
size: .
DNA: TGTGCCAGCAGCCCCCCCCCGGGGGCCTCCTACGAGCAGTACTTC
CDR3: CASSPPPGASYEQYF

J: TRBJ2-7
V: TRBV3-1
D: TRBD1
size: many
DNA: TGTGCCAGCAGCTACGGGACAGTAGCCTACGAGCAGTACTTC
CDR3: CASSYGTVAYEQYF

J: TRBJ2-7
V: TRBV7-6
D: .
size: many
DNA: TGTGCCAGCAGCTTATGGATGCTGGGCGAGCAGTACTTC
CDR3: CASSLWMLGEQYF

J: TRBJ2-4
V: TRBV6-2/TRBV6-3
D: .
size: few
DNA: TGTGCCAGCAGCAGGATGGTGGGAGACAAAAACATTCAGTACTTC
CDR3: CASSRMVGDKNIQYF

J: TRBJ1-2
V: TRBV5-1
D: .
size: many
DNA: TGCGCCAGCAGCCCCAGTACTAACTATGGCTACACCTTC
CDR3: CASSPSTNYGYTF

J: TRBJ2-3
V: TRBV10-2
D: .
size: few
DNA: TGCGCCAGCAGTGACCCGACAGATACGCAGTATTTT
CDR3: CASSDPTDTQYF

J: TRBJ2-7
V: TRBV6-5
D: TRBD1
size: many
DNA: TGTGCCAGCACCAATCCAGGGGGACGATACGAGCAGTACTTC
CDR3: CASTNPGGRYEQYF